This T cell receptor beta chain emerged from a study of blood T cell repertoires in COVID-19. Trimming stripped 5 bases from V and 0 bases from J, with 13 bases between. CDR3 length: 15 residues. CDR1 is SGHVS, CDR2 FQNEAQ, per germline. TCRdb keeps only in-frame clones here, not all; method: immunoSEQ multiplex PCR. The sample lists around 300,000 clones, approximately 86% seen once, with under 3% in the top ten. Each recovered donor of Cohort 3 presented with two negative PCRs, clearance, or symptom resolution. This clone was picked up one time. J is TRBJ1-2 and V is TRBV7-8; D is perhaps TRBD1 (5 bases). Sequencing input: PBMCs or T cells enriched from blood (not recorded which). The clonotype comes from a woman younger than 30 who had recovered from COVID-19. CDR3 in DNA: TGTGCCAGCAGCACGGGGGAGCTACCTAACTATGGCTACACCTTC. Its translation: CASSTGELPNYGYTF.